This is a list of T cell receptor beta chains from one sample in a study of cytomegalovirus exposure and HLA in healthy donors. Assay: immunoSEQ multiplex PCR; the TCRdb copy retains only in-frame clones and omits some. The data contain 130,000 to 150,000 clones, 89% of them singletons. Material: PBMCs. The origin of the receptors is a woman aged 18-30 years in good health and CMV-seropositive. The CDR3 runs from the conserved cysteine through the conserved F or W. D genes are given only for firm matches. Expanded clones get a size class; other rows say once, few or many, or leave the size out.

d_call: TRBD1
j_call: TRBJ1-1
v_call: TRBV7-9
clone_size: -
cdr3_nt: TGTGCCAGCAGCTATGGACAGGGTGAAGCTTTCTTT
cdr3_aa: CASSYGQGEAFF

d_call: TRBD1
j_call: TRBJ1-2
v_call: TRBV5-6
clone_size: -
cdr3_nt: TGTGCCAGCAGCATACCGGGACAGGGGGCGTATGGCTACACCTTC
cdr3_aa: CASSIPGQGAYGYTF

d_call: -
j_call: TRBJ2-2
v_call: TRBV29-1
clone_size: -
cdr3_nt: TGCAGCGTTGTTTCGCCGCCAGGAGGCACCGGGGAGCTGTTTTTT
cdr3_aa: CSVVSPPGGTGELFF

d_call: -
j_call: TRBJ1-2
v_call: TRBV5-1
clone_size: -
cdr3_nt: TGCGCCAGCAGCGTTACAGCCGATGGCTACACCTTC
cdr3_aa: CASSVTADGYTF

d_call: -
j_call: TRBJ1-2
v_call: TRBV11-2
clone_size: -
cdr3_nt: TGTGCCAGCAGCTTAGCATCTACAGGAGCTAACTATGGCTACACCTTC
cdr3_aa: CASSLASTGANYGYTF

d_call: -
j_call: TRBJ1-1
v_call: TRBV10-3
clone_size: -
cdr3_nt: TGTGCCATCAGTACTACGAACACTGAAGCTTTCTTT
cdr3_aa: CAISTTNTEAFF

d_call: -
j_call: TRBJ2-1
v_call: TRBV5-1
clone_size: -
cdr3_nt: TGCGCCAGCAGCCCGGGCTGGGGGGGCCAGGATGAGCAGTTCTTC
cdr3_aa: CASSPGWGGQDEQFF

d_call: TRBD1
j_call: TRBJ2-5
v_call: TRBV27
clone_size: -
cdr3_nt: TGTGCCAGCAGTTTACGAGGACGGACAGGGCGGGTTGGAGAGACCCAGTACTTC
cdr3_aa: CASSLRGRTGRVGETQYF

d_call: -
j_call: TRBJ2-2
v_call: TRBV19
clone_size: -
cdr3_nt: TGTGCCAGTAGTTCATCGACCCCGGGGACCGGGGAGCTGTTTTTT
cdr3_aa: CASSSSTPGTGELFF

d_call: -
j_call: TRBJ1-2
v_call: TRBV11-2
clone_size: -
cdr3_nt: TGTGCCAGCAGCTTTGGTGTCGGGAACTATGGCTACACCTTC
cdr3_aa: CASSFGVGNYGYTF

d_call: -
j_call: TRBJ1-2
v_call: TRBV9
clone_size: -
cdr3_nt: TGTGCCAGCAGCGTAGAGGACAGAAATTATGGCTACACCTTC
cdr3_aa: CASSVEDRNYGYTF

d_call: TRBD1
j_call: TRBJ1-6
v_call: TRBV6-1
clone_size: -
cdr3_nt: TGTGCCAGCAGCTGGACAGGGGGCAATTCACCCCTCCACTTT
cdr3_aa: CASSWTGGNSPLHF

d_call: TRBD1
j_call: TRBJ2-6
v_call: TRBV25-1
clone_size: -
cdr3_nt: TGTGCCAGCAGTGGACAGGGGGGGAGCTCTGGGGCCAACGTCCTGACTTTC
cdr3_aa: CASSGQGGSSGANVLTF

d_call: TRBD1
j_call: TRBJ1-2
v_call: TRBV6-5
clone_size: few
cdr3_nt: TGTGCCAGCAGTAGGACAGGGTTCCGGGGCTACACCTTC
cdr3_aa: CASSRTGFRGYTF

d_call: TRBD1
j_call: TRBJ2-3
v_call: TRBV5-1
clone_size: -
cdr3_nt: TGCGCCAGCAGGGGCCGGGGGCAGGGGGCTGCAGATACGCAGTATTTT
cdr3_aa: CASRGRGQGAADTQYF

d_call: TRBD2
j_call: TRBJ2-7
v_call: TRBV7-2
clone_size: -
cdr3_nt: TGTGCCAGCAGAAAAGGAGGGACTAGCTCCTACGAGCAGTACTTC
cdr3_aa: CASRKGGTSSYEQYF

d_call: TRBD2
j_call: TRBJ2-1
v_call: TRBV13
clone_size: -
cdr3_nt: TGTGCCAGCAGCTTAGGCGGGGGGGCCGGTTTTTCGTACAATGAGCAGTTCTTC
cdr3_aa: CASSLGGGAGFSYNEQFF

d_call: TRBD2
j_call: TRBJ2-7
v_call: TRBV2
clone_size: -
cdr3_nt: TGTGCCAGCAGTGAATCTAACGGGGGGGGCCGGTACGAGCAGTACTTC
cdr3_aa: CASSESNGGGRYEQYF

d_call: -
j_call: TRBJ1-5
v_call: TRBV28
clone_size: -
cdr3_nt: TGTGCCAGCAGTTCAGATAGGGACACGATTTACAATCAGCCCCAGCATTTT
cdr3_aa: CASSSDRDTIYNQPQHF

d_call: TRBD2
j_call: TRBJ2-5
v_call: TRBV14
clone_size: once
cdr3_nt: TGTGCCAGCAGCCAAGATGAAAGGCTAGCGGGGGCAGAGACCCAGTACTTC
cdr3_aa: CASSQDERLAGAETQYF

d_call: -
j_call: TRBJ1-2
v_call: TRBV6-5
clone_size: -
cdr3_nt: TGTGCCAGCAGCCAACAGGGTTTGGGCTACACCTTC
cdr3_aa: CASSQQGLGYTF

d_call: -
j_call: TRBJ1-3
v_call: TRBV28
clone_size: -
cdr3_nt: TGTGCCAGCAGTTTACCAGGGGCGAGCTCTGGAAACACCATATATTTT
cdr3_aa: CASSLPGASSGNTIYF

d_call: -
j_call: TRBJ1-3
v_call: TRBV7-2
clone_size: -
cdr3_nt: TGTGCCAGCAGCTTCAGGGAACCTGGAAACACCATATATTTT
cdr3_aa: CASSFREPGNTIYF

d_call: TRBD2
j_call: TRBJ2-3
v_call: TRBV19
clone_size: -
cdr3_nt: TGTGCCAGTAGCTCTCCCCTGGCTAGCGGGGGGGACACAGATACGCAGTATTTT
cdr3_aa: CASSSPLASGGDTDTQYF

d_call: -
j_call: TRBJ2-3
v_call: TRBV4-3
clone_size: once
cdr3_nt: TGCGCCAGCAGCCAAGTGGCAGGGCACACAGATACGCAGTATTTT
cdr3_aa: CASSQVAGHTDTQYF

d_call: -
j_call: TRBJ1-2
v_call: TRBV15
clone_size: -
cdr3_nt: TGTGCCACCAGCAGGCCCAACACAGTTGATAACTATGGCTACACCTTC
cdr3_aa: CATSRPNTVDNYGYTF

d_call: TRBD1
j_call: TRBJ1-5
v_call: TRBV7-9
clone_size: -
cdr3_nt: TGTGCCAGCAGCTCCCTTGACAGGGAAAGCAATCAGCCCCAGCATTTT
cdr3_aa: CASSSLDRESNQPQHF

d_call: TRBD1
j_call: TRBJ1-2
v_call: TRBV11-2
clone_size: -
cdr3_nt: TGTGCCAGCAGCTTGACAGGGTATGGCTACACCTTC
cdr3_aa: CASSLTGYGYTF

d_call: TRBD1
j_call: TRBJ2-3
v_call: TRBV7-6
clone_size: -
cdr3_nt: TGTGCCAGCAGCTTGAACAGGGGAATCGGCACAGATACGCAGTATTTT
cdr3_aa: CASSLNRGIGTDTQYF

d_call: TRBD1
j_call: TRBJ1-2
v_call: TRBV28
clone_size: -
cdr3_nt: TGTGCCAGCAGTGGGACAGCAATTCTTTATGGCTACACCTTC
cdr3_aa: CASSGTAILYGYTF

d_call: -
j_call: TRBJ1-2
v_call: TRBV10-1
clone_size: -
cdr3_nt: TGCGCCAGCATCCATACCGACAGGTCTAACTATGGCTACACCTTC
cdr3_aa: CASIHTDRSNYGYTF

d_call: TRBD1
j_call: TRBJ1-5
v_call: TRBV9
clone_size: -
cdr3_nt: TGTGCCAGCAGCCCGGACAGGGGGAAAATATTGGGAAGCAATCAGCCCCAGCATTTT
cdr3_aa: CASSPDRGKILGSNQPQHF

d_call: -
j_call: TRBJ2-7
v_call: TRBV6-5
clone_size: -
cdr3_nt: TGTGCCAGCAGCCCCCGCTCCTACGAGCAGTACTTC
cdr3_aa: CASSPRSYEQYF

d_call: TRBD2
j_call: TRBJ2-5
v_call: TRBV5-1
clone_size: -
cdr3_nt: TGCGCCAGCAGCGACGGGACTAGCGGGGGGGATCGGAGAGAGACCCAGTACTTC
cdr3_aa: CASSDGTSGGDRRETQYF

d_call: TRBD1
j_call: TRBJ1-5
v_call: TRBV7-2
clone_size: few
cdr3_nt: TGTGCCAGCAGCAAAAGACAGGGAGGTCAGCCCCAGCATTTT
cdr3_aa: CASSKRQGGQPQHF

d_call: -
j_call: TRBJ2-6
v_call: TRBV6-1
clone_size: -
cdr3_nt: TGTGCCAGCAGTGAAGCACACTACCTAGGCTCTGGGGCCAACGTCCTGACTTTC
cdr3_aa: CASSEAHYLGSGANVLTF

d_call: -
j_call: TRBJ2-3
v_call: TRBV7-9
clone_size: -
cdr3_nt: TGTGCCAGCAGCTTACTAGGTGGTAGCACAGATACGCAGTATTTT
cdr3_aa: CASSLLGGSTDTQYF

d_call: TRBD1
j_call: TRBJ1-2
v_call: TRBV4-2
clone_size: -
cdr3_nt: TGTGCCAGCAGCCAAGGGACAGGGGATAACTATGGCTACACCTTC
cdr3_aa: CASSQGTGDNYGYTF

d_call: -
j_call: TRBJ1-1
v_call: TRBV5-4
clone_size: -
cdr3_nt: TGTGCCAGCAGCCTTGGGGAGAGACGTGAAGCTTTCTTT
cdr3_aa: CASSLGERREAFF

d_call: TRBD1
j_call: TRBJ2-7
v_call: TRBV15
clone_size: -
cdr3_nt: TGTGCCACCAGCAGAGGTGGACAGGGATACGAGCAGTACTTC
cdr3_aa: CATSRGGQGYEQYF